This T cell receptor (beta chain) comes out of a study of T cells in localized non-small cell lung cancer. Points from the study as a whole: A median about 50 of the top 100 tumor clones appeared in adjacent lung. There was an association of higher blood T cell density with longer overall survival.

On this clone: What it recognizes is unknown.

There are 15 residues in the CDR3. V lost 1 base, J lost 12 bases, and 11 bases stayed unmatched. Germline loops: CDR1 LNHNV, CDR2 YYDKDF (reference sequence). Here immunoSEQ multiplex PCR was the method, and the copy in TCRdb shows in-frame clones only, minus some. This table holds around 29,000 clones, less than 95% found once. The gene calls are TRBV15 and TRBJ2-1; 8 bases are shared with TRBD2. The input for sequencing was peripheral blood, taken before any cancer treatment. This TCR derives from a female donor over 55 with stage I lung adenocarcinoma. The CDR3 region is CATSRVLAGMRLQFF. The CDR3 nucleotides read TGTGCCACCAGCAGAGTCCTAGCGGGTATGCGGTTGCAGTTCTTC.